This entry concerns a single TCR beta chain. This specimen comes from a study of shared clonotypes between healthy human individuals. CD45RO-negative cells were positively selected for CCR7, leaving out terminally differentiated effector memory CD45RA+ cells. Libraries were prepared by immunoSEQ multiplex PCR; TCRdb keeps only in-frame clonotypes and omits some of them. The table shows about 2.1 million clones, with just under 95% occurring only once. Germline assignment: CDR1 SGHAT and CDR2 FQNNGV. The CDR3 spans 16 residues. V lost 7 bases, J lost 2 bases, and 17 bases lay in between. V gene TRBV11-2 combines with J gene TRBJ1-4, with TRBD1 as a possible D gene (5 bases). Sequencing was carried out using naive CD8+ T cells from PBMCs. This clonotype was sampled from a man between 18 and 29 years old in good health. Some clones in this sample may be carry-over from other donors' samples. The CDR3 DNA reads TGTGCCAGCACCAATGTGGTAGGGGCTACTAATGAAAAACTGTTTTTT. This sequence encodes CASTNVVGATNEKLFF.